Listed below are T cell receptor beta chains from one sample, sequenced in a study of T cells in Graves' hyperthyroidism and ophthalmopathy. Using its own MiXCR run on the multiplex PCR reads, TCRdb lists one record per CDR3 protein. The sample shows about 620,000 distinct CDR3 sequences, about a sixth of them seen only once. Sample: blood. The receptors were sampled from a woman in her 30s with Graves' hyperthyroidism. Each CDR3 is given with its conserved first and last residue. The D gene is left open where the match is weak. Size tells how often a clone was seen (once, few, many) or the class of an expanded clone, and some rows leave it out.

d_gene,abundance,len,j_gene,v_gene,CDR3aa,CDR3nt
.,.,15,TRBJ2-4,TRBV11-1,CASSSRAISKNIQYF,TGTGCCAGCAGCTCTCGAGCAATTTCCAAAAACATTCAGTACTTC
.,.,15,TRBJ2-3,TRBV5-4,CASSSPTGALDTQYF,TGTGCCAGCAGCTCGCCCACGGGAGCGTTAGATACGCAGTATTTT
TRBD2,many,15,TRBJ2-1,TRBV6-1,CASSSRGGTSVEQFF,TGTGCCAGCTCGTCGAGGGGCGGGACTAGCGTTGAGCAGTTCTTC
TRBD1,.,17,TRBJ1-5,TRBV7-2,CASSAQGAGYSNQPQHF,TGTGCCAGCAGCGCCCAGGGGGCGGGATATAGCAATCAGCCCCAGCATTTT
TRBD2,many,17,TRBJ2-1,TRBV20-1,CSATAPEKRGIYNEQFF,TGCAGTGCTACGGCCCCCGAAAAGCGGGGGATCTACAATGAGCAGTTCTTC
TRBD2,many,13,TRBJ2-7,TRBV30,CALERGSSYEQYF,TGTGCCTTAGAGCGGGGGAGCTCCTACGAGCAGTACTTC
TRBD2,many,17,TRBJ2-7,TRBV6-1,CASSEGIGTSGTYEQYF,TGTGCCAGCAGTGAAGGGATTGGGACTAGCGGAACCTACGAGCAGTACTTC
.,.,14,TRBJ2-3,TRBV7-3,CASSSGQFTDTQYF,TGTGCCAGCAGCTCTGGACAGTTCACAGATACGCAGTATTTT
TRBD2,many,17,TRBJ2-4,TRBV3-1,CASSQILGLAGGNIQYF,TGTGCCAGCAGCCAGATATTGGGACTAGCGGGAGGTAACATTCAGTACTTC
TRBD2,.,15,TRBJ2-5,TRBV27,CASSRERGGKETQYF,TGTGCCAGCAGTCGGGAACGGGGGGGGAAGGAGACCCAGTACTTC
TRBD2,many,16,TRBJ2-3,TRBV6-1,CASSDVVLAGTDTQYF,TGTGCCAGCAGTGATGTCGTGCTAGCGGGAACAGATACGCAGTATTTT
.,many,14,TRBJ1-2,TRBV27,CASSFAGTVYGYTF,TGTGCCAGCAGTTTTGCGGGGACGGTCTATGGCTACACCTTC
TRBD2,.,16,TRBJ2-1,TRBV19,CASSIERLAGGSEQFF,TGTGCCAGTAGTATAGAGCGGCTAGCGGGAGGATCTGAGCAGTTCTTC
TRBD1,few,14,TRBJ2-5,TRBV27,CASSFRGNQETQYF,TGTGCCAGCAGTTTCAGGGGGAACCAAGAGACCCAGTACTTC
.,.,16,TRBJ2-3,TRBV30,CAWSGGKGGSTDTQYF,TGTGCCTGGAGCGGGGGCAAGGGGGGGAGCACAGATACGCAGTATTTT
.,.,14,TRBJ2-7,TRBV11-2,CASSLDGPAYEQYF,TGTGCCAGCAGCTTAGACGGCCCGGCCTACGAGCAGTACTTC
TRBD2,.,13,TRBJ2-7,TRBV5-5,CASSLTSGREQYF,TGTGCCAGCAGCTTGACTAGCGGGAGGGAGCAGTACTTC
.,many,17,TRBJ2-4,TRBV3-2,CASSQQGQLLAKNIQYF,TGTGCCAGCAGCCAGCAGGGACAGTTATTAGCCAAAAACATTCAGTACTTC
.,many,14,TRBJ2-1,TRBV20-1,CSASRRELYNEQFF,TGCAGTGCTAGTCGTCGCGAGTTATACAATGAGCAGTTCTTC
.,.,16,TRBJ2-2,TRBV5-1,CASSFPTGEGTGELFF,TGCGCCAGCAGCTTCCCTACAGGGGAGGGCACCGGGGAGCTGTTTTTT
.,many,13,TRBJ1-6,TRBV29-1,CSASGGNNSPLHF,TGCAGTGCCTCGGGGGGCAATAATTCACCCCTCCACTTT
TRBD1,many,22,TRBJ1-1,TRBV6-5,CASSYYPSQDPGQGSGNTEAFF,TGTGCCAGCAGTTACTACCCCTCCCAAGATCCGGGACAGGGGTCGGGGAACACTGAAGCTTTCTTT
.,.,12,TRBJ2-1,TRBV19,CASSAGTREQFF,TGTGCCAGTAGCGCCGGGACTCGGGAGCAGTTCTTC
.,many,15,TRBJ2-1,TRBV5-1,CASSLPSVRGNEQFF,TGCGCCAGCAGCTTGCCCAGCGTCCGGGGGAATGAGCAGTTCTTC
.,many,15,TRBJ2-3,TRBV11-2,CASSLAGPLTDTQYF,TGTGCCAGCAGCTTAGCAGGGCCCCTGACAGATACGCAGTATTTT
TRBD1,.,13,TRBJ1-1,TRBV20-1,CSELAQGASEAFF,TGCAGTGAGCTAGCTCAGGGGGCCTCTGAAGCTTTCTTT
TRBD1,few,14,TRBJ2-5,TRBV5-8,CASSLQGDRETQYF,TGTGCCAGCAGCTTACAGGGGGACCGAGAGACCCAGTACTTC
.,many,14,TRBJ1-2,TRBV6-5,CASSYSGGRYGYTF,TGTGCCAGCAGTTACTCGGGGGGACGCTATGGCTACACCTTC
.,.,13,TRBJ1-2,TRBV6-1,CASSGIQGYGYTF,TGTGCCAGCAGTGGAATTCAGGGGTATGGCTACACCTTC
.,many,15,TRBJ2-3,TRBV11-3,CASSPGGEATDTQYF,TGTGCCAGCAGCCCAGGAGGAGAGGCAACAGATACGCAGTATTTT
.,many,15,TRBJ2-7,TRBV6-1,CASSEAAAESYEQYF,TGTGCCAGCAGTGAAGCAGCAGCAGAGTCCTACGAGCAGTACTTC
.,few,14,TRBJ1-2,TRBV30,CAWSVAGNYYGYTF,TGTGCCTGGAGTGTAGCCGGGAACTACTATGGCTACACCTTC
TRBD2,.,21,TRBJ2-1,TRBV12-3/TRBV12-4,CASSFGSRGSGLAGGPDEQFF,TGTGCCAGCAGTTTCGGGTCCAGGGGCTCTGGACTAGCGGGAGGGCCAGACGAGCAGTTCTTC
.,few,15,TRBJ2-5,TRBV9,CASSVVGRVRETQYF,TGTGCCAGCAGCGTAGTGGGCAGGGTCCGAGAGACCCAGTACTTC
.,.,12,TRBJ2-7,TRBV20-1,CSARGGRHEQYF,TGCAGTGCTAGAGGTGGGCGGCACGAGCAGTACTTC
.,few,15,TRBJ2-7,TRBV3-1,CASSQEMRPSYEQYF,TGTGCCAGCAGCCAAGAAATGCGGCCTTCCTACGAGCAGTACTTC
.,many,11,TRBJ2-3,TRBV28,CASSYRDTQYF,TGTGCCAGCAGTTACAGGGATACGCAGTATTTT
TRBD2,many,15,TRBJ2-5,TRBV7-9,CASSAGLAGWETQYF,TGTGCCAGCAGCGCGGGACTAGCGGGATGGGAGACCCAGTACTTC
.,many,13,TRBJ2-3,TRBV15,CATSRDLSDTQYF,TGTGCCACCAGCAGAGATTTGAGCGATACGCAGTATTTT
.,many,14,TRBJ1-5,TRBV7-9,CASSQTNSNQPQHF,TGTGCCAGCAGCCAAACTAATAGCAATCAGCCCCAGCATTTT
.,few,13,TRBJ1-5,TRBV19,CASKPDSNQPQHF,TGTGCCAGTAAACCAGACAGCAATCAGCCCCAGCATTTT
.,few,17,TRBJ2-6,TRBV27,CASSLSPGGFGANVLTF,TGTGCCAGCAGTTTATCGCCCGGCGGGTTTGGGGCCAACGTCCTGACTTTC
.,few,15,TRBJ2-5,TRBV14,CASSQGTAGKETQYF,TGTGCCAGCAGCCAAGGGACCGCCGGCAAGGAGACCCAGTACTTC
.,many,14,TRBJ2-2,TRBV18,CASSPLQNTGELFF,TGTGCCAGCTCACCACTACAGAACACCGGGGAGCTGTTTTTT
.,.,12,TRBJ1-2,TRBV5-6,CASSGLGYGYTF,TGTGCCAGCAGCGGGCTGGGGTATGGCTACACCTTC
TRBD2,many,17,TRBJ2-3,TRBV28,CASSPRGGGLRTDTQYF,TGTGCCAGCAGCCCTCGGGGGGGGGGACTGCGCACAGATACGCAGTATTTT
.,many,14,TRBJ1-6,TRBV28,CASSRRGGDSPLHF,TGTGCCAGCAGCCGCAGGGGCGGGGATTCACCCCTCCACTTT
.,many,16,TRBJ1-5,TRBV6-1,CASSDWAGGGNQPQHF,TGTGCCAGCAGTGATTGGGCCGGGGGCGGCAATCAGCCCCAGCATTTT